Presented here are 24 T cell receptor beta chains from one specimen sequenced in a study of blood T cells in healthy people across ages. Primers used in a second PCR of about 7 to 12 cycles were a sample-barcoded 5' primer and a J-beta primer mix. TCRdb independently ran MiXCR on the 5' RACE reads; one entry per CDR3 protein. The data show approximately 900,000 distinct CDR3 sequences, with approximately 32% seen just once and roughly 10% held by the top ten. These data were also reused for a study on T cells of mothers and their children.

Material: blood. The receptors shown here come from a woman between 40 and 50 years old in good health.

V gene TRBV12-3 or TRBV12-4 combines with J gene TRBJ1-1; the match to TRBD1 covers 8 bases. This CDR3 is built from 14 residues. Losses at the gene ends were 7 bases for V and 5 bases for J; bases not matched to a gene: 9. CDR3 in DNA: TGTGCCAGCAACTCTTATGACAGGGGAACTGAAGCTTTCTTT. This gives the protein CASNSYDRGTEAFF.

Many counts were recorded for this clonotype. This CDR3 reads CASSFGGFNEQYF. As DNA, the CDR3 is TGTGCCAGCAGTTTTGGCGGGTTTAACGAGCAGTACTTC. V is TRBV12-3 or TRBV12-4 and J is TRBJ2-7; tentatively, D is TRBD2 (5 bases). The CDR3 spans 13 residues. Trimming cost V 3 bases and J 5 bases, with 11 bases left between them.

The chain recombines TRBV6-2 or TRBV6-3 with TRBJ2-1; TRBD2 matches 9 bases. The V segment lost 0 bases and the J segment 0 bases; nucleotides outside the gene matches: 6. This CDR3 comprises 18 residues. Germline CDR1 is MNHEY and CDR2 is SVGEGT. CDR3 DNA sequence: TGTGCCAGCAGTTACTCAAAGGGCGGGAGGGCCTCCTACAATGAGCAGTTCTTC. Translated, it gives CASSYSKGGRASYNEQFF.

With regard to this clonotype: This may stem from a read error, because a much larger clone lies one nucleotide away. The genes are TRBV7-2 and TRBJ2-7; 9 bases are a match to TRBD2. Germline V gene lookup returns CDR1 SGHTA and CDR2 FQGNSA. This CDR3 is 15 amino acids long. The CDR3 reads CVSSYSGGTTYEQYF. CDR3 nucleotides: TGTGTCAGCAGCTATAGCGGGGGAACTACCTACGAGCAGTACTTC.

The rearrangement links TRBV12-3 or TRBV12-4 to TRBJ1-1; 7 bases align to TRBD1. This CDR3 region has 17 residues. V lost 3 bases to trimming and J lost 5 bases; unmatched junction nucleotides: 15. CDR3 sequence reads: CASSFTWTGTAGTEAFF. The CDR3 DNA reads as TGTGCCAGCAGTTTCACCTGGACCGGGACAGCGGGAACTGAAGCTTTCTTT.

The V and J genes are TRBV28 and TRBJ1-1, with D perhaps matching TRBD1 (6 bases). Germline V gives CDR1 MDHEN, CDR2 SYDVKM. This CDR3 region has 16 residues. Trimming stripped 3 bases from V and 6 bases from J, with 20 bases between. The CDR3 bases are TGTGCCAGCAGTTTTACCCTACAGGGTATGGACGCTGAAGCTTTCTTT. Translating it yields CASSFTLQGMDAEAFF. Full variable domain (rest looked up from reference TRBV28 and TRBJ1-1): DVKVTQSSRYLVKRTGEKVFLECVQDMDHENMFWYRQDPGLGLRLIYFSYDVKMKEKGDIPEGYSVSREKKERFSLILESASTNQTSMYLCASSFTLQGMDAEAFFGQGTRLTVV.

V and J are TRBV4-1 and TRBJ1-1; D remains ambiguous. The ends were cut back, 3 bases at V and 1 base at J, with 9 bases in the middle. CDR1 MGHRA and CDR2 YSYEKL come from the germline V gene. CDR3 length: 14 residues. CDR3 in DNA: TGCGCCAGCAGCCACGATTTCGGGAACACTGAAGCTTTCTTT. Translation gives CASSHDFGNTEAFF.

This clonotype was seen many times. The junction and the germline gene differ at one end; a read error may be behind it. The DNA for the CDR3 is TGCCGGAGGAACTATGGCTACACCTTC. Its translation is CRRNYGYTF. J is TRBJ1-2 and V is TRBV27; no definite D call. Per germline, CDR1 MNHEY and CDR2 SMNVEV (reference sequence). The CDR3 sequence is 9 residues long.

The chain couples TRBV20-1 to TRBJ1-5; weak D call: TRBD1 (5 bases). This CDR3 comprises 15 residues. Germline CDR1 DFQATT, CDR2 SNEGSKA (reference sequence). Trimming stripped 3 bases from V and 0 bases from J, with 12 bases between. Written as DNA, the CDR3 is TGCAGTGCTAGTGGGACGGGATATAGCAATCAGCCCCAGCATTTT. This codes for CSASGTGYSNQPQHF.

This clonotype was seen only a few times. The chain employs TRBV7-3 and TRBJ1-1; D unresolved. Germline V gene sequence: CDR1 SGHTA, CDR2 FQGTGA. CDR3 length equals 13 residues. Trimming shortened V by 5 bases and J by 10 bases, and 17 bases separated the two germline ends. The CDR3 reads CASSPSRVSGAFF. The CDR3 nucleotides are TGTGCCAGCAGCCCCTCGAGGGTCAGCGGAGCTTTCTTT.

This clonotype was recorded a few times. The chain carries TRBV5-5 and TRBJ1-2; D not resolved. V lost 2 bases to trimming and J lost 3 bases, with 8 bases between them. The CDR3 is 13 amino acids. Germline V CDR1 and CDR2: SGHKS, YYEKEE (reference sequence). The CDR3 nucleotides are TGTGCCAGCAGCTTCTGGCAGGACTATGGCTACACCTTC. Protein: CASSFWQDYGYTF.

The chain links TRBV29-1 to TRBJ2-3; 9 bases match TRBD2. The CDR3 has 15 residues. CDR1 SQVTM and CDR2 ANQGSEA come from the germline V gene. Trimming took 7 bases from V and 5 from J; bases not matched to a gene: 13. CDR3 loop: CSAVTGAGGQDTQYF. The CDR3 nucleotides read TGCAGCGCCGTCACGGGGGCGGGGGGGCAAGATACGCAGTATTTT.

The chain combines TRBV3-1 with TRBJ2-7; no clear D. Trimming removed 1 base from V and 5 bases from J, with 12 bases in between. This CDR3 spans 14 amino acids. Germline CDR1 and CDR2: LGHDT and YNNKEL (reference sequence). CDR3 amino acids: CASSQGSFRDEQYF. The CDR3 DNA follows: TGTGCCAGCAGCCAAGGGAGCTTTAGGGACGAGCAGTACTTC.

This clonotype has at least ten counts. The chain recombines TRBV20-1 with TRBJ2-1, with a tentative D call TRBD2 (6 bases). The germline gives CDR1 DFQATT, CDR2 SNEGSKA (reference sequence). The V and J ends lost 0 bases and 7 bases respectively, with 10 bases between them. The CDR3 is 13 amino acids. This CDR3 is CSARDLAGNEQFF. In nucleotides, the CDR3 is TGCAGTGCTAGAGATTTGGCGGGGAATGAGCAGTTCTTC.

The chain is built from TRBV18 and TRBJ2-7, with TRBD2 matching over 10 bases. The CDR3 covers 13 residues. Trimming removed 4 bases from V and 5 bases from J; junction bases left unmatched: 2. Germline assignment: CDR1 KGHSH and CDR2 LQKENI. The CDR3 DNA sequence: TGTGCCAGCTCACGACTAGCGGGCGACGAGCAGTACTTC. Its protein is CASSRLAGDEQYF.

The chain is built from TRBV28 and TRBJ2-3; D may be TRBD1 (6 bases). Germline V lookup: CDR1 MDHEN, CDR2 SYDVKM. The CDR3 consists of 15 residues. V lost 5 bases, J lost 4 bases, and 16 bases lay in between. In nucleotides, the CDR3 is TGTGCCAGCAGTGGGGGCCTAAGGGGCCCAGATACGCAGTATTTT. As protein: CASSGGLRGPDTQYF.

This clonotype occurred many times. Possible read error: a much larger clone is one base away. The rearrangement joins TRBV9 to TRBJ2-1; D might be TRBD2 (6 bases). CDR3 length: 15 residues. CDR1 SGDLS and CDR2 YYNGEE come from the germline V gene. V was cut by 6 bases and J by 3 bases, with 16 bases left in between. The CDR3 is CASTPEGSYYNEQFF. In nucleotides, the CDR3 is TGTGCCAGCACCCCGGAGGGTAGTTACTACAATGAGCAGTTCTTC.

CDR3 coding DNA: TGCGCCAGCAGCTTGGGGTCACTGAGGGATACGCAGTATTTT. It specifies CASSLGSLRDTQYF. The J gene is TRBJ2-3, the V gene TRBV5-1, with D uncertain. CDR1 SGHRS and CDR2 YFSETQ come from the germline V gene. This CDR3 has 14 residues. V dropped 0 bases and J dropped 6 bases, with 11 bases sitting between them. Drawing the rest from reference TRBV5-1 and TRBJ2-3, the complete variable domain is KAGVTQTPRYLIKTRGQQVTLSCSPISGHRSVSWYQQTPGQGLQFLFEYFSETQRNKGNFPGRFSGRQFSNSRSEMNVSTLELGDSALYLCASSLGSLRDTQYFGPGTRLTVL.

This clonotype was detected many times. This chain's CDR3 is CASSLGGNNQPQHF. The CDR3 nucleotides read TGCGCCAGCAGCTTAGGCGGGAACAATCAGCCCCAGCATTTT. V is TRBV5-1 and J is TRBJ1-5; the D is unclear. The germline V gene has CDR1 SGHRS and CDR2 YFSETQ. The CDR3 consists of 14 residues. Trimming pared 2 bases from V and 3 bases from J, leaving 9 bases between.

This clonotype was seen many times. This sequence joins TRBV7-2 and TRBJ2-5, with 9 bases matching TRBD1. There are 15 residues in the CDR3. Germline CDR1 reads SGHTA; CDR2 reads FQGNSA. Trimming took 5 bases from V and 5 from J; bases not matched to a gene: 9. CDR3 region: CASSLTGGSGETQYF. CDR3 bases: TGTGCCAGCAGCCTAACAGGGGGCTCGGGGGAGACCCAGTACTTC.

Of note for this clonotype: A read error may account for a junction end that differs from germline. V and J are TRBV9 and TRBJ2-4; a possible D gene is TRBD1 (6 bases). The DNA end lines up better with TRBJ2-7; the J call may be wrong. The length of the CDR3 is 16 residues. Per the germline V gene, CDR1 is SGDLS and CDR2 is YYNGEE. The CDR3, as DNA: TGTGTCAGCAGCGTAGGAATGGGGGCGTCGTCCTACGAGCAGTACTTC. This codes for CVSSVGMGASSYEQYF.

This clonotype showed up many times. This chain connects TRBV10-3 to TRBJ2-3; no definite D call. Trimming pared 0 bases from V and 5 bases from J, leaving 6 bases between. Looked up from germline, CDR1 is ENHRY and CDR2 is SYGVKD. This CDR3 comprises 13 residues. The DNA for the CDR3 is TGTGCCATCAGTGAGTCTGTCGTAGATACGCAGTATTTT. Amino acids: CAISESVVDTQYF.

The chain recombines TRBV3-1 with TRBJ1-5; TRBD1 matches 7 bases. The V gene end was trimmed by 1 base and the J gene end by 7 bases; junction bases not matched to a gene: 7. Germline values: CDR1 LGHDT, CDR2 YNNKEL (reference sequence). The CDR3 is 15 residues long. The CDR3 sequence is CASSQGQGGRQPQHF. CDR3 coding DNA: TGTGCCAGCAGCCAAGGACAGGGAGGGCGACAGCCCCAGCATTTT. Full variable domain (outside the CDR3, taken from reference TRBV3-1 and TRBJ1-5): DTAVSQTPKYLVTQMGNDKSIKCEQNLGHDTMYWYKQDSKKFLKIMFSYNNKELIINETVPNRFSPKSPDKAHLNLHINSLELGDSAVYFCASSQGQGGRQPQHFGDGTRLSIL.

The chain has TRBV11-3 and TRBJ2-1, with 7 bases that match TRBD2. Trimming took 3 bases from V and 7 from J; bases not matched to a gene: 6. This CDR3 is 14 amino acids long. The germline CDR1 and CDR2 sequences are SGHNT and YENEEA. CDR3 in amino acids: CASSFGAGSNEQFF. The CDR3 region has the DNA TGTGCCAGCAGCTTCGGAGCGGGATCGAATGAGCAGTTCTTC.